This T cell receptor beta chain was found in a study of post-analysis software for immune sequencing data. Unique molecular identifiers were carried by the TCR beta cDNA libraries. MiXCR was run by TCRdb on the PCR reads, yielding one entry per CDR3 protein. The data hold about 460,000 distinct CDR3 sequences, with 40% to 55% observed a single time. As regards this clonotype: What it binds is not known.

The V gene's germline CDR1 is ENHRY and CDR2 SYGVKD. Trimming removed 0 bases at V and 3 bases at J, with 3 bases between. CDR3 length: 12 amino acids. Whole-study findings and limits: Patients carried roughly five TRBV segments more frequently than controls did, and TRBV5-6, TRBV5-1 and TRBV20-1 were among them.

This TCR was recovered from a girl between 5 and 17 years old with multiple sclerosis. The specimen sequenced was blood. V is TRBV10-3 and J is TRBJ2-7, with D hard to call. This chain's CDR3 is CAISESVYEQYF. CDR3 in DNA: TGTGCCATCAGTGAGTCGGTCTACGAGCAGTACTTC.